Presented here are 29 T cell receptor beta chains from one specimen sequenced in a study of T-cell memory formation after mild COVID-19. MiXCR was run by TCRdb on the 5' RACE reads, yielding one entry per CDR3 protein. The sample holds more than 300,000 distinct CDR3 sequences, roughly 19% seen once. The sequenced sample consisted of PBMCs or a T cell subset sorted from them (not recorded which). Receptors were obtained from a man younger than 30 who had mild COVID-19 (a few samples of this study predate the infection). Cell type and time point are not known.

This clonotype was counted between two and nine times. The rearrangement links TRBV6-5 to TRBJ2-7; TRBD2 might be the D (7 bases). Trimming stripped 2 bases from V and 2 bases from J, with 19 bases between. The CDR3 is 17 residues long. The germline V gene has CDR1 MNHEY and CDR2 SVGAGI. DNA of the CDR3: TGTGCCAGCAGTTACGCTCGTCGAGGGGGGGCCGCCTACGAGCAGTACGTC. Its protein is CASSYARRGGAAYEQYV.

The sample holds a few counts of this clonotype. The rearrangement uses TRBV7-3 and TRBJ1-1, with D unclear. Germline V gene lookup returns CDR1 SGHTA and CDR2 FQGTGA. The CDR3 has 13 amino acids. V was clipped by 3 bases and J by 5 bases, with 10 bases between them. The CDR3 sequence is CASSFIRGTEAFF. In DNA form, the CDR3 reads TGTGCCAGCAGCTTTATCCGTGGGACTGAAGCTTTCTTT.

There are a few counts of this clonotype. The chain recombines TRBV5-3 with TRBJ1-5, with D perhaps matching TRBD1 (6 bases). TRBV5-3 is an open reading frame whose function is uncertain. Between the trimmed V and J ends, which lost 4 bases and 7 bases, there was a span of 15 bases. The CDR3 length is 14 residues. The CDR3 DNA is TGTGCCAGAAGCCACGCATGGGGGCTCCAGCCCCAGCATTTT. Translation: CARSHAWGLQPQHF.

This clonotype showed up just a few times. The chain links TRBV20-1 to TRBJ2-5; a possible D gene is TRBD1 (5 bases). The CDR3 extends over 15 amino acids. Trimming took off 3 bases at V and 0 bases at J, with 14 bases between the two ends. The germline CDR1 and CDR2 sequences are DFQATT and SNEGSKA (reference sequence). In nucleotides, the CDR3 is TGCAGTGCTAGTTCCCGAGGACATCACCAAGAGACCCAGTACTTC. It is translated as CSASSRGHHQETQYF.

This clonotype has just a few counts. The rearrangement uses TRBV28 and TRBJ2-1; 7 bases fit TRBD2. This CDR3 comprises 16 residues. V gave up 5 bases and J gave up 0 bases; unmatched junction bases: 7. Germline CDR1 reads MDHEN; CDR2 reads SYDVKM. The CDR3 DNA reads TGTGCCAGCAGTGCGGGAGAAGCAAGCTCCTACAATGAGCAGTTCTTC. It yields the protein CASSAGEASSYNEQFF.

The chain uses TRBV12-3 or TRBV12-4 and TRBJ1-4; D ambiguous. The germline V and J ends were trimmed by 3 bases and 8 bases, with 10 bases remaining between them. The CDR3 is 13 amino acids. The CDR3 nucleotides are TGTGCCAGCAGTTTGCAAAATGAAGAAAAACTGTTTTTT. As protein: CASSLQNEEKLFF.

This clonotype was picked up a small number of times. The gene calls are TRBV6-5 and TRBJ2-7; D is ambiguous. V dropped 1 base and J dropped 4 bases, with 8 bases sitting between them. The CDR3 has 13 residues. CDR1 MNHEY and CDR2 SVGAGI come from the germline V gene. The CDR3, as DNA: TGTGCCAGCAGTTACTATAGAGGTTACGAGCAGTACTTC. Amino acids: CASSYYRGYEQYF.

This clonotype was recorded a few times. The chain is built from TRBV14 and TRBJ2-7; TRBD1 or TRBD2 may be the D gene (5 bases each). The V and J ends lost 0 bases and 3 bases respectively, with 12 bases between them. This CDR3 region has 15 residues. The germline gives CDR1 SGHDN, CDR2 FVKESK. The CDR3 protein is CASSQERWGIYEQYF. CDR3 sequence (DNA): TGTGCCAGCAGCCAAGAAAGGTGGGGGATCTACGAGCAGTACTTC.

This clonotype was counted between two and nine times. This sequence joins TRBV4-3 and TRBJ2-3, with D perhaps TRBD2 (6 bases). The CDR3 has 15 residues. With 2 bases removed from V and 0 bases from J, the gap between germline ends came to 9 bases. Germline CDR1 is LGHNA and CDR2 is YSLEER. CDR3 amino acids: CASSQTGGSTDTQYF. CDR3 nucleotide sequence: TGCGCCAGCAGCCAAACAGGAGGGAGCACAGATACGCAGTATTTT.

CDR3 region: CASSLDGAVGTDTQYF. For the CDR3, the DNA is TGCGCCAGCAGCTTGGATGGGGCGGTCGGCACAGATACGCAGTATTTT. The chain couples TRBV5-1 to TRBJ2-3; D perhaps matches TRBD1 (5 bases). The CDR3 extends over 16 amino acids. Looked up from germline, CDR1 is SGHRS and CDR2 is YFSETQ. Trimming took 0 bases from V and 1 from J, leaving 12 bases between them. The full variable domain, completed using reference TRBV5-1 and TRBJ2-3, is KAGVTQTPRYLIKTRGQQVTLSCSPISGHRSVSWYQQTPGQGLQFLFEYFSETQRNKGNFPGRFSGRQFSNSRSEMNVSTLELGDSALYLCASSLDGAVGTDTQYFGPGTRLTVL.

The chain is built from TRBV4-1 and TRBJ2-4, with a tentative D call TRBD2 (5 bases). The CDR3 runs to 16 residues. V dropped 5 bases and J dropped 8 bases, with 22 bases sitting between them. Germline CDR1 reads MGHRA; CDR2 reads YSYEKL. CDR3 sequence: CASSYPGRARADIQYF. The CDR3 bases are TGCGCCAGCAGCTACCCAGGCCGGGCGAGAGCGGACATTCAGTACTTC.

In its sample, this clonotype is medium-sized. The CDR3 is CASSGRHNEQFF. DNA for the CDR3: TGTGCCAGCAGTGGACGGCACAATGAGCAGTTCTTC. The V and J genes are TRBV7-2 and TRBJ2-1, with D unresolved. This CDR3 has 12 residues. Trimming stripped 6 bases from V and 5 bases from J, with 8 bases between. In germline, CDR1 is SGHTA, CDR2 FQGNSA. Full variable domain (outside the CDR3, taken from reference TRBV7-2 and TRBJ2-1): GAGVSQSPSNKVTEKGKDVELRCDPISGHTALYWYRQSLGQGLEFLIYFQGNSAPDKSGLPSDRFSAERTGGSVSTLTIQRTQQEDSAVYLCASSGRHNEQFFGPGTRLTVL.

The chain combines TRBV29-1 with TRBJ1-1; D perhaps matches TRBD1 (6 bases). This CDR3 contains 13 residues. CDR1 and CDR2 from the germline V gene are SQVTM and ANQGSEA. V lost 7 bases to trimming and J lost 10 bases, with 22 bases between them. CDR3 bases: TGCAGCGCCAGGACAGCTAGTACACTGATAGCTTTCTTT. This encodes CSARTASTLIAFF. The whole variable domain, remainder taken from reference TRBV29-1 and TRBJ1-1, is SAVISQKPSRDICQRGTSLTIQCQVDSQVTMMFWYRQQPGQSLTLIATANQGSEATYESGFVIDKFPISRPNLTFSTLTVSNMSPEDSSIYLCSARTASTLIAFFGQGTRLTVV.

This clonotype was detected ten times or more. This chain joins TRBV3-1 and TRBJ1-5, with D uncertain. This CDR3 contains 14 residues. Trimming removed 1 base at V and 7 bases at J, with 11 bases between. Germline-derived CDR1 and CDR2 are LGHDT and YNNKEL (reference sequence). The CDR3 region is CASSQGEVWQPQHF. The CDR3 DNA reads TGTGCCAGCAGCCAAGGGGAGGTCTGGCAGCCCCAGCATTTT. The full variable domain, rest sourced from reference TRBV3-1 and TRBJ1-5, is DTAVSQTPKYLVTQMGNDKSIKCEQNLGHDTMYWYKQDSKKFLKIMFSYNNKELIINETVPNRFSPKSPDKAHLNLHINSLELGDSAVYFCASSQGEVWQPQHFGDGTRLSIL.

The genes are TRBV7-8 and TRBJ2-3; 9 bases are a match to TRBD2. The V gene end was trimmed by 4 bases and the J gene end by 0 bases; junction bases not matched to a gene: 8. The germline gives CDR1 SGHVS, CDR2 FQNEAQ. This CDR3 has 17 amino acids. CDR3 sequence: CASSSPPSGASTDTQYF. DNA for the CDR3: TGTGCCAGCAGCTCTCCCCCTAGCGGGGCTAGCACAGATACGCAGTATTTT.

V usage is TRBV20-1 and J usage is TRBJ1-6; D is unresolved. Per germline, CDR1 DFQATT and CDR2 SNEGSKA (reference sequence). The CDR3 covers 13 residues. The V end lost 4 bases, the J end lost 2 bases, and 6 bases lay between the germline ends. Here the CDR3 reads CSAKGPYNSPLHF. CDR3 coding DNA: TGCAGTGCTAAAGGACCCTATAATTCACCCCTCCACTTT.

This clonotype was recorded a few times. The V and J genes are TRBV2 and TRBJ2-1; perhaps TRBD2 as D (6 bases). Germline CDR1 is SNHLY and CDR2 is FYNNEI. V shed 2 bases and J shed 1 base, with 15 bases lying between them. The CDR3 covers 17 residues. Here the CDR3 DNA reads TGTGCCAGCAGTGAAATTTTGGGCGGGGCATCCTACAATGAGCAGTTCTTC. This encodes CASSEILGGASYNEQFF.

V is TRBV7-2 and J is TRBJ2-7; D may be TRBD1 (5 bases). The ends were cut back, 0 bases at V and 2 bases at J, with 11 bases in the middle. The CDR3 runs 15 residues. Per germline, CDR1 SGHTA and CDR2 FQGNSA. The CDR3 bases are TGTGCCAGCAGCTTAGCGAAGGGGTCGACCTACGAGCAGTACTTC. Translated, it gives CASSLAKGSTYEQYF.

The CDR3 loop reads CASSLNSGGMADTQYF. CDR3 bases: TGTGCCAGTAGTTTGAATAGCGGGGGAATGGCAGATACGCAGTATTTT. This rearrangement joins TRBV19 to TRBJ2-3; 9 bases agree with TRBD2. The germline CDR1 and CDR2 sequences are LNHDA and SQIVND (reference sequence). V was clipped by 5 bases and J by 4 bases; unmatched bases: 10. The CDR3 has 16 residues.

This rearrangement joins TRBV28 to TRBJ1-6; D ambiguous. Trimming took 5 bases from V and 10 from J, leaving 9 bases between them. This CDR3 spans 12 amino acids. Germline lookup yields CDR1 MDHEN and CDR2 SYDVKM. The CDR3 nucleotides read TGTGCCAGCAGTCGGGGTCTCTCACCCCTCCACTTT. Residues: CASSRGLSPLHF.

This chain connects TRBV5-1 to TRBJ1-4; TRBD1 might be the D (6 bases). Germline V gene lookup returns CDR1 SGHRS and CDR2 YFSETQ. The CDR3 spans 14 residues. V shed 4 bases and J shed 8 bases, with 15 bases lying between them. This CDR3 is CASSPGRGHEKLFF. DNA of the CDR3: TGCGCCAGCAGCCCGGGGCGGGGGCACGAAAAACTGTTTTTT.

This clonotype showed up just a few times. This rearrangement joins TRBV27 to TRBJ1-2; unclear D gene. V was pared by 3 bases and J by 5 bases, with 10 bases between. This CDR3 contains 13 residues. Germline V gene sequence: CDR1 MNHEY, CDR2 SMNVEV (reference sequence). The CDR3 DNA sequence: TGTGCCAGCAGTTTTTACGGAAATTATGGCTACACCTTC. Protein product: CASSFYGNYGYTF.

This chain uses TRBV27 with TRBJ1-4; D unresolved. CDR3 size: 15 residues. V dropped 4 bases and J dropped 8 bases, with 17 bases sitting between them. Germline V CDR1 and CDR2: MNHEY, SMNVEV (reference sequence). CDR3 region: CASSSPRLGEEKLFF. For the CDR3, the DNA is TGTGCCAGCAGTTCTCCCCGTCTCGGGGAAGAAAAACTGTTTTTT.

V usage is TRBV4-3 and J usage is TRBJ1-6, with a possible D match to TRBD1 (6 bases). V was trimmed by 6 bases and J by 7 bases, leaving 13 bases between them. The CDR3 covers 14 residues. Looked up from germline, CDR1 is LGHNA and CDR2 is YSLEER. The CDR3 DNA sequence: TGCGCCAGCAGTCAAACGGGGGCAAATTCACCCCTCCACTTT. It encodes CASSQTGANSPLHF.

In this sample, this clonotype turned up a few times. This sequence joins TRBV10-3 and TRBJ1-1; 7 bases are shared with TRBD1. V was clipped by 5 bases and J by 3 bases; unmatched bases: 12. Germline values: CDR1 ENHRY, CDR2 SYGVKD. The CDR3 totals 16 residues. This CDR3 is CAISRRGTEAYTEAFF. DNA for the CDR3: TGTGCCATCAGTAGGAGAGGGACAGAAGCGTACACTGAAGCTTTCTTT.

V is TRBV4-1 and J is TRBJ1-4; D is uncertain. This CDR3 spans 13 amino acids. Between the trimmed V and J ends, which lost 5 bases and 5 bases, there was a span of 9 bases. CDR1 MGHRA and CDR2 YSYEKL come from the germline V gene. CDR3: CASSDYLNEKLFF. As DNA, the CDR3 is TGCGCCAGCAGCGACTATTTAAATGAAAAACTGTTTTTT.

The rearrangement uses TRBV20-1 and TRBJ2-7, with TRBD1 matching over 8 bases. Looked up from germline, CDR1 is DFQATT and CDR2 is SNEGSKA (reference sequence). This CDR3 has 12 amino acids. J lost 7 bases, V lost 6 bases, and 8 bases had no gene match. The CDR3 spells CSAAQGALEQYV. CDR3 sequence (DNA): TGCAGTGCCGCGCAGGGGGCGCTTGAGCAGTACGTC.

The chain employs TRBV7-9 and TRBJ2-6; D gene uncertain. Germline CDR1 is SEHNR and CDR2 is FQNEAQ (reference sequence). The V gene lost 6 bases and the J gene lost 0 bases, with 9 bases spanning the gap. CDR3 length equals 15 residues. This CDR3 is CASSPATSGANVLTF. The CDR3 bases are TGTGCCAGCAGTCCCGCCACCTCTGGGGCCAACGTCCTGACTTTC. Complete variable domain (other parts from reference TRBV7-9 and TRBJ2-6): DTGVSQNPRHKITKRGQNVTFRCDPISEHNRLYWYRQTLGQGPEFLTYFQNEAQLEKSRLLSDRFSAERPKGSFSTLEIQRTEQGDSAMYLCASSPATSGANVLTFGAGSRLTVL.

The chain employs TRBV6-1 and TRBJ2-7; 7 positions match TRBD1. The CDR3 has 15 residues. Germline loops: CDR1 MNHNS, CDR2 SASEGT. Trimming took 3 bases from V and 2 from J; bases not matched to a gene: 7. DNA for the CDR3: TGTGCCAGCAGTGAGGCACCGGGACAGACCTACGAGCAGTACTTC. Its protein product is CASSEAPGQTYEQYF.